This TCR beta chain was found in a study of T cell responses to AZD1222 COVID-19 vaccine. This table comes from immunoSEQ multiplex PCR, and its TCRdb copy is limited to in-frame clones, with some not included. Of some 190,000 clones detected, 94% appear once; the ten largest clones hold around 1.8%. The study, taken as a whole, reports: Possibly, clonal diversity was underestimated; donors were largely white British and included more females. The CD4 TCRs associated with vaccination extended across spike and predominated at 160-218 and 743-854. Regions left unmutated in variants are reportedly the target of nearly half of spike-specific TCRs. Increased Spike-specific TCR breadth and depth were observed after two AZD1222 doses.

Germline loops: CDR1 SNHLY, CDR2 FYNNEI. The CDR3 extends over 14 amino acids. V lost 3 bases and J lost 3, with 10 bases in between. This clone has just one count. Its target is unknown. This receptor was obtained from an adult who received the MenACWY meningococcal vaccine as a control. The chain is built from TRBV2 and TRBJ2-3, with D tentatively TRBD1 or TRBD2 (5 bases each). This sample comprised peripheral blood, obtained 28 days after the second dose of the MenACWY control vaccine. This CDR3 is CASSERGRTDTQYF. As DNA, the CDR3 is TGTGCCAGCAGTGAGAGGGGAAGGACAGATACGCAGTATTTT.